One sample yielded the 5 T cell receptor beta chains listed below, sequenced in a study of shared clonotypes between healthy human individuals. Sequenced by immunoSEQ multiplex PCR; TCRdb stores in-frame clones only, minus some. The table records 1,500,000 or so clones, roughly 96% of them present only once. The sequenced material came from naive CD4+ T cells sorted from blood. The sample's subset: CD45RA+ positively selected. The receptor set was obtained from a young man in good health.

This chain joins TRBV19 and TRBJ2-4; 7 nucleotides line up with TRBD2. This CDR3 has 20 amino acids. The V gene's germline CDR1 is LNHDA and CDR2 SQIVND (reference sequence). V lost 0 bases and J lost 5; bases outside the gene matches: 19. DNA for the CDR3: TGTGCCAGTAGTATAGAGAGCGGGAAACGGGGCCTCTCAACCCAAAACATTCAGTACTTC. Protein: CASSIESGKRGLSTQNIQYF.

This chain joins TRBV9 and TRBJ1-1; possible D gene TRBD1, 5 bases. Germline assignment: CDR1 SGDLS and CDR2 YYNGEE. The V gene lost 1 base and the J gene lost 1 base, with 8 bases spanning the gap. This CDR3 is built from 14 residues. The CDR3 loop reads CASSVLDKNTEAFF. The CDR3 DNA reads as TGTGCCAGCAGCGTACTGGACAAGAACACTGAAGCTTTCTTT.

V and J are TRBV11-1 and TRBJ2-2; D remains unclear. V lost 1 base and J lost 7, with 10 bases in between. The germline CDR1 and CDR2 sequences are SGHAT and FQDESV (reference sequence). This CDR3 spans 14 amino acids. CDR3 sequence (DNA): TGTGCCAGCAGCTTAGGCCCTGGGGTCGGGGAGCTGTTTTTT. Its protein is CASSLGPGVGELFF. Filled out from reference TRBV11-1 and TRBJ2-2, the complete variable domain reads EAEVAQSPRYKITEKSQAVAFWCDPISGHATLYWYRQILGQGPELLVQFQDESVVDDSQLPKDRFSAERLKGVDSTLKIQPAELGDSAMYLCASSLGPGVGELFFGEGSRLTVL.

V is TRBV18 and J is TRBJ2-1; the match to TRBD1 covers 9 bases. CDR1 and CDR2 from the germline V gene are KGHSH and LQKENI. CDR3 size: 17 residues. V gave up 1 base and J gave up 3 bases; unmatched junction bases: 7. CDR3 in DNA: TGTGCCAGCTCACCACGGGAACAGGGGGCGTTCTACAATGAGCAGTTCTTC. It yields the protein CASSPREQGAFYNEQFF.

The chain couples TRBV28 to TRBJ1-1; D is uncertain. Germline V gene data show CDR1 as MDHEN and CDR2 as SYDVKM. There are 15 residues in the CDR3. V lost 5 bases and J lost 1, with 14 bases in between. In DNA form, the CDR3 reads TGTGCCAGCAGTAATACCCCCCCGGGGAACACTGAAGCTTTCTTT. This codes for CASSNTPPGNTEAFF.